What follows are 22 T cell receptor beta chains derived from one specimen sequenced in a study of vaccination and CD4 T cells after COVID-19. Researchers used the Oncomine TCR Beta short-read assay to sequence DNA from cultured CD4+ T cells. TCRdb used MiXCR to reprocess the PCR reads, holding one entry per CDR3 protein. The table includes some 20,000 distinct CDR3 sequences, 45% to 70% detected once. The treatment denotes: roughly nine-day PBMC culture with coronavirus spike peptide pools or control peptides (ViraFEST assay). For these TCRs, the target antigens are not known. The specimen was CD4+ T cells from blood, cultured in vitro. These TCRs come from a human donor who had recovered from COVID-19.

This chain's CDR3 is CASTTRNGGTDTQYF. CDR3 bases: TGTGCCAGTACAACACGAAACGGAGGGACAGATACGCAGTATTTT. V gene TRBV19 combines with J gene TRBJ2-3, with D tentatively TRBD2 (6 bases). V was trimmed by 7 bases and J by 3 bases, leaving 17 bases between them. Germline CDR1 is LNHDA and CDR2 is SQIVND (reference sequence). The CDR3 is 15 amino acids.

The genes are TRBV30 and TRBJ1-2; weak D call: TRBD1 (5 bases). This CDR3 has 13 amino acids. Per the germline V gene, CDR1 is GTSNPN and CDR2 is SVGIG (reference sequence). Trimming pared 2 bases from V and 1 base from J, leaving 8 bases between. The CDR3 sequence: CAWSPGFNYGYTF. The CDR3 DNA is TGTGCCTGGAGTCCAGGGTTTAACTATGGCTACACCTTC.

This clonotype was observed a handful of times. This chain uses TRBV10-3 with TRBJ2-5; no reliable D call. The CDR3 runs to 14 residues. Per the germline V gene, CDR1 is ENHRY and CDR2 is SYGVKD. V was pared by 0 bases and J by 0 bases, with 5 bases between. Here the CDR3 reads CAISESNNQETQYF. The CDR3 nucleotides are TGTGCCATCAGTGAGTCGAATAACCAAGAGACCCAGTACTTC.

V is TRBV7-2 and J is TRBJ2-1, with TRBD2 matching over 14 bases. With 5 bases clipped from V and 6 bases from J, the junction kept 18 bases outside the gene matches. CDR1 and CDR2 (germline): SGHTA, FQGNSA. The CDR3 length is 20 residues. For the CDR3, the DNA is TGTGCCAGCAGCCCCCGGGGGACTAGCGGGGGCCGGGCGTCAAGCAATGAGCAGTTCTTC. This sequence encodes CASSPRGTSGGRASSNEQFF.

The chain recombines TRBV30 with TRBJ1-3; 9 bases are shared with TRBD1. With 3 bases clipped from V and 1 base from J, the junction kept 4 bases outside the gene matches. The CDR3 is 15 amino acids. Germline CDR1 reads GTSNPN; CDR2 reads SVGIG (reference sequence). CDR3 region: CAWSPGTGSGNTIYF. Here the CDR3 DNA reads TGTGCCTGGAGCCCCGGGACAGGGTCTGGAAACACCATATATTTT. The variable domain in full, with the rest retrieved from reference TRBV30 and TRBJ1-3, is SQTIHQWPATLVQPVGSPLSLECTVEGTSNPNLYWYRQAAGRGLQLLFYSVGIGQISSEVPQNLSASRPQDRQFILSSKKLLLSDSGFYLCAWSPGTGSGNTIYFGEGSWLTVV.

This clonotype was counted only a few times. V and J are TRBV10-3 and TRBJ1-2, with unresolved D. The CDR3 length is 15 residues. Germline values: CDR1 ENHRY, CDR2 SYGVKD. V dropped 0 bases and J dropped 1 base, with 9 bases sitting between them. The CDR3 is CAISESGGFNYGYTF. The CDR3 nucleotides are TGTGCCATCAGTGAGTCGGGTGGGTTTAACTATGGCTACACCTTC.

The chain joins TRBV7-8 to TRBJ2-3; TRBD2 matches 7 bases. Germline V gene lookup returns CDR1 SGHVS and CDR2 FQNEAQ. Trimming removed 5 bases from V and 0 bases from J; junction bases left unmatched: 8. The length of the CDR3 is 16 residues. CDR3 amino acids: CASSLGGGGSTDTQYF. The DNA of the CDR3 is TGTGCCAGCAGCCTAGGAGGCGGGGGAAGCACAGATACGCAGTATTTT.

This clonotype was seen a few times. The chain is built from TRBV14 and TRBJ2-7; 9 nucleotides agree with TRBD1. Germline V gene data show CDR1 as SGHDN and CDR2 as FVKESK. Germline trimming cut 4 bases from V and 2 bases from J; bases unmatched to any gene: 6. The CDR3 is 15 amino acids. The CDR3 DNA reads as TGTGCCAGCAGCCGTATGAGGACAGGGGCCTACGAGCAGTACTTC. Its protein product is CASSRMRTGAYEQYF. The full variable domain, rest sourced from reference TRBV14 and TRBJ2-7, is EAGVTQFPSHSVIEKGQTVTLRCDPISGHDNLYWYRRVMGKEIKFLLHFVKESKQDESGMPNNRFLAERTGGTYSTLKVQPAELEDSGVYFCASSRMRTGAYEQYFGPGTRLTVT.

The CDR3 spells CASSLDWGNNEQFF. The CDR3 DNA follows: TGTGCCAGCAGCTTAGATTGGGGGAACAATGAGCAGTTCTTC. The rearrangement uses TRBV7-2 and TRBJ2-1; TRBD1 or TRBD2 may be the D gene (5 bases each). CDR1 is SGHTA, CDR2 FQGNSA, per germline. This CDR3 comprises 14 residues. V was pared by 1 base and J by 5 bases, with 9 bases between.

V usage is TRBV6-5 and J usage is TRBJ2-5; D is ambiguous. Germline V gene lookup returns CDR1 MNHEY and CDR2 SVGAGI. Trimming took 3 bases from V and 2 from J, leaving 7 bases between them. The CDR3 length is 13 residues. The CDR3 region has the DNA TGTGCCAGCAGTTATATGTCGCAAGAGACCCAGTACTTC. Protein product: CASSYMSQETQYF.

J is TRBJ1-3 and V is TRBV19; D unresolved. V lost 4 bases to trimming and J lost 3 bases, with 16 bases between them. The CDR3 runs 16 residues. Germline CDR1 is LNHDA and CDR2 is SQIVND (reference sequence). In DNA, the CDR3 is TGTGCCAGTAGTAGTCAAAGTGCCGACGATGGAAACACCATATATTTT. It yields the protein CASSSQSADDGNTIYF. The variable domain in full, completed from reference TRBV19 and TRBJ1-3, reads DGGITQSPKYLFRKEGQNVTLSCEQNLNHDAMYWYRQDPGQGLRLIYYSQIVNDFQKGDIAEGYSVSREKKESFPLTVTSAQKNPTAFYLCASSSQSADDGNTIYFGEGSWLTVV.

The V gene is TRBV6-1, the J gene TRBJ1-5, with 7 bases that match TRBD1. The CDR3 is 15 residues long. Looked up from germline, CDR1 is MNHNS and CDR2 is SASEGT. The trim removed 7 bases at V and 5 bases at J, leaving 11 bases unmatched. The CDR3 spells CASNPRQGRDQPQHF. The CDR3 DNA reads TGTGCCAGCAATCCTAGACAGGGTAGGGATCAGCCCCAGCATTTT.

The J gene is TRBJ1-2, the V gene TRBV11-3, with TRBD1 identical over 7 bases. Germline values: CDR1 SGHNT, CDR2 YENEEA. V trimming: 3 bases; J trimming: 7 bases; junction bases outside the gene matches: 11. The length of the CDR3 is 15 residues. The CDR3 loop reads CASSLGQGVRSGYTF. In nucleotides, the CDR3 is TGTGCCAGCAGCTTGGGGCAGGGGGTTCGAAGTGGCTACACCTTC.

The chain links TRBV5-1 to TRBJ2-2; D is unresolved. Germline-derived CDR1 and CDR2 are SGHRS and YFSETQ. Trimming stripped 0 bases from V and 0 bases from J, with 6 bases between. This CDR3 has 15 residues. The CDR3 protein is CASSLDGTNTGELFF. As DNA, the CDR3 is TGCGCCAGCAGCTTGGATGGAACGAACACCGGGGAGCTGTTTTTT.

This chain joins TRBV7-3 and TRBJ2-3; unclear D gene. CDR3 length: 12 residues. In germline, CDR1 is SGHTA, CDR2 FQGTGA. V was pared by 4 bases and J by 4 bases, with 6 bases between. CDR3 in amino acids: CASSSPPDTQYF. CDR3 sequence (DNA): TGTGCCAGCAGCTCCCCCCCAGATACGCAGTATTTT.

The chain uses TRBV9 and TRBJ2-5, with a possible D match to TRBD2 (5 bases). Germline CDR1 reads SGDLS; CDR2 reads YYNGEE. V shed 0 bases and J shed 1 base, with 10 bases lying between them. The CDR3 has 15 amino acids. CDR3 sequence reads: CASSVALDSQETQYF. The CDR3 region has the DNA TGTGCCAGCAGCGTAGCGTTGGACTCCCAAGAGACCCAGTACTTC.

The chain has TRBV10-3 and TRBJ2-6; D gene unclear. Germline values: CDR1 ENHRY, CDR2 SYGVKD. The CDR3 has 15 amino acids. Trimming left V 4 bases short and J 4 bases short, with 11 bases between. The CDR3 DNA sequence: TGTGCCATCAGTGTTTTACGGACCGGGGCCAACGTCCTGACTTTC. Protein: CAISVLRTGANVLTF.

Here the CDR3 reads CASSLGPTGSTEAFF. Written as DNA, the CDR3 is TGTGCCAGCAGCCTCGGCCCGACAGGGTCCACTGAAGCTTTCTTT. J is TRBJ1-1 and V is TRBV7-6, with TRBD1 identical over 7 bases. The CDR3 extends over 15 amino acids. V shed 5 bases and J 4 bases; nucleotides not matched to a gene: 10. Germline V gene data show CDR1 as SGHVS and CDR2 as FNYEAQ.

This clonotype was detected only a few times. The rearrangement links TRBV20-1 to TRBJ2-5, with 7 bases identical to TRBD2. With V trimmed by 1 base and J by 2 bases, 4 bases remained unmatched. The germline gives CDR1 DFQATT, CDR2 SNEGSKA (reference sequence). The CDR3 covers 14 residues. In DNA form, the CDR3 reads TGCAGTGCTAGAGTGGGGACTACACAAGAGACCCAGTACTTC. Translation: CSARVGTTQETQYF.

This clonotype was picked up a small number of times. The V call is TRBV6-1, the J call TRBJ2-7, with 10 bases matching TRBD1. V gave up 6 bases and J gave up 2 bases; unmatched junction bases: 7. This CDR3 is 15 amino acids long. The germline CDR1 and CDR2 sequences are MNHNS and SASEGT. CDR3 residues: CASREGTGVTYEQYF. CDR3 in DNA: TGTGCCAGCAGGGAGGGGACAGGGGTTACCTACGAGCAGTACTTC.

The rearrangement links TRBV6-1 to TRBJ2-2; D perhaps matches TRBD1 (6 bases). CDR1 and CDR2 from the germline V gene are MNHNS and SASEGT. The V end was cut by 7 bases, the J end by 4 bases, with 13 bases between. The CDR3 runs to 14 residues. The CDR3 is CASTKGVGTGELFF. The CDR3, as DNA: TGTGCCAGCACCAAGGGGGTTGGCACCGGGGAGCTGTTTTTT.

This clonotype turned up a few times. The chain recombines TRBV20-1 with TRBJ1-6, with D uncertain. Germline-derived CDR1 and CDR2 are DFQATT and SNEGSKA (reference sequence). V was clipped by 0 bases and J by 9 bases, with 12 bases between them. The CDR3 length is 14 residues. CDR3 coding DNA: TGCAGTGCTAGAGAGGTGGGGAACGGTTCACCCCTCCACTTT. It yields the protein CSAREVGNGSPLHF.